This is a list of T cell receptor beta chains from one sample in a study of post-analysis software for immune sequencing data. In TCRdb, the PCR reads were re-called with MiXCR into one record per CDR3 protein. The table has 820,000 or so distinct CDR3 sequences, about 50% seen once. Source material: blood. These receptors originate from a girl aged 10 to 17 with multiple sclerosis. CDR3s leave out the opening cysteine and the closing phenylalanine or tryptophan.

TRBV6-5	ASSPIRERDTEAF
TRBV9	ASSAEDSPPNTEAF
TRBV20-1	SARGRREEGNEQF
TRBV9	ASSSAARDRDYNEQF
TRBV7-2	ASSLASRDRGDNEQF
TRBV3-1	ASSYLGATEQF
TRBV19	ASSVQGLGNQPQH
TRBV29-1	SVEDGSGNEQY
TRBV4-1	ASRKQGGEKLF
TRBV29-1	SVDGTARGETQY
TRBV12-3/TRBV12-4	ASSQDRSNQPQH
TRBV7-7	ASSLGDAGLGYELY
TRBV10-3	AISEPGFKSSYEQY
TRBV3-1	ASSQESVGQLNTEAF
TRBV10-3	AISESLAGVNEQY
TRBV28	ASSSGLAGGGNEQF
TRBV11-2	ASSPDGEPYEQY
TRBV15	ATSRDKEETYEQY
TRBV9	ASSAGTGWTQY
TRBV5-4	ASSSRLAGGPDTQY
TRBV4-1	ASSQDLGGSNWGNEQF
TRBV6-5	ASSYLDNTYEQY
TRBV7-8	ASSRGTTASYEQY
TRBV15	ATSMTSGSYETQY
TRBV14	ASSLITLTSSTDTQY
TRBV10-3	AISGPGQELYQETQY
TRBV5-6	ASSFRGNSYEQY
TRBV4-1	ASSQESGTGGLREQY
TRBV19	ASSILLGGSAKNIQY
TRBV29-1	SVDLRGGSAYGYT
TRBV7-6	ASSLMTGATDTQY
TRBV20-1	SAILQANSNQPQH
TRBV20-1	SARDLGTGGNEQF
TRBV5-1	ASSLTTSGKEETQY
TRBV3-1	ASSHPITSGGTYEQF
TRBV7-6	ASGLAGAYNEQF
TRBV29-1	SVEPGSAYGYT
TRBV2	ASSASGNEQF
TRBV29-1	SVDTSGANVLT
TRBV3-1	ASSARQTSYEQY
TRBV5-1	ASSIGTPHDEQF
TRBV7-3	ASSLSPGFEAF
TRBV5-1	ASSPRDGSYNEQF
TRBV20-1	SAPGLAGGRVDTQY
TRBV4-1	ASSQDPPIGAGGGKEQF
TRBV5-6	ASSTGTSGRADTQY
TRBV20-1	SAVRPQGQETQY
TRBV7-2	ASSLTGTLKKLF